This entry features one TCR beta chain sequence. Use of 60 Vbeta and 13 Jbeta primers characterized the PCR. Clones were read by immunoSEQ multiplex PCR, and TCRdb kept only the in-frame ones, dropping some. Of about 120,000 clones detected, 75% appear once; the ten largest clones hold 2.9%. This entry comes from a study of cytomegalovirus exposure and HLA in healthy donors. Trimming removed 0 bases at V and 8 bases at J, with 16 bases between. This CDR3 spans 16 amino acids. Per the germline V gene, CDR1 is SGHTA and CDR2 is FQGNSA. The chain recombines TRBV7-2 with TRBJ2-2; D possibly corresponds to TRBD2 (5 bases). The source of this sequence is a woman aged 40 to 55 in good health and CMV-seropositive. Source material: PBMCs. The CDR3 sequence is CASSLALAGGAGELFF. The CDR3 nucleotides read TGTGCCAGCAGCTTAGCCCTTGCTGGAGGCGCAGGGGAGCTGTTTTTT. The full variable domain, completed using reference TRBV7-2 and TRBJ2-2, is GAGVSQSPSNKVTEKGKDVELRCDPISGHTALYWYRQSLGQGLEFLIYFQGNSAPDKSGLPSDRFSAERTGGSVSTLTIQRTQQEDSAVYLCASSLALAGGAGELFFGEGSRLTVL.